The T cell receptor (beta chain) described here comes from a study of lymphopenia after photon versus proton radiotherapy. Only in-frame clones appear in the TCRdb table, and some are missing; sequencing was by immunoSEQ multiplex PCR. The sample lists about 70,000 clones; 85% to 95% were seen once. The germline V and J ends were trimmed by 5 bases and 0 bases, with 11 bases remaining between them. Germline V CDR1 and CDR2: LGHNA, YNFKEQ. The CDR3 contains 15 residues. The source was peripheral blood, collected from a patient treated with photon-based radiotherapy. The V gene is TRBV4-2, the J gene TRBJ2-1, with D unresolved. The sequence was collected from a woman aged 40 to 50 with cholangiocarcinoma. The CDR3 DNA is TGTGCCAGCAGCGCGGCCATCAGCTCCTACAATGAGCAGTTCTTC. Its protein is CASSAAISSYNEQFF.